This T cell receptor (beta chain) was recovered during a study of shared clonotypes between healthy human individuals. Germline CDR1 is SGDLS and CDR2 is YYNGEE. V gave up 3 bases and J gave up 10 bases; unmatched junction bases: 12. The CDR3 covers 16 residues. The study enrolled healthy HIV-negative adults without recent acute infections or vaccinations as donors. Generated by immunoSEQ multiplex PCR, the TCRdb table keeps only in-frame clones and is missing some. The repertoire has about 1 million clones, 78% of them found once; the top ten carry 0.4% to 0.55%. The source is a man aged 18 to 29 in good health. Some clones in this sample may be carry-over from other donors' samples. Material: memory CD4+ T cells from PBMCs. The sample's subset: CD45RA-negative fraction. The chain recombines TRBV9 with TRBJ2-1, with 11 nucleotides matching TRBD2. CDR3 in amino acids: CASSAQSSGRQPEQFF. As DNA, the CDR3 is TGTGCCAGCAGCGCCCAATCTAGCGGGAGGCAGCCAGAGCAGTTCTTC.